This record looks at one TCR beta chain sequence and its context. These data belong to a study of blood T cell repertoires in COVID-19. TCRdb's copy holds only in-frame clones and misses some; the assay was immunoSEQ multiplex PCR. The sample includes approximately 62,000 clones, 76% seen only once; the top ten take approximately 6.8%. The specimen was peripheral blood. The sequence came from a woman aged 45-65 years with active or convalescent COVID-19.

In nucleotides, the CDR3 is TGTGCCAGCTCACCGGCGGGACAGTTCTACGAGCAGTACTTC. Its protein is CASSPAGQFYEQYF. This sequence joins TRBV18 and TRBJ2-7; D is perhaps TRBD1 (7 bases). Germline loops: CDR1 KGHSH, CDR2 LQKENI. The CDR3 runs to 14 residues. Trimming took 3 bases from V and 3 from J, leaving 12 bases between them. The full variable domain, with the rest looked up from reference TRBV18 and TRBJ2-7, is NAGVMQNPRHLVRRRGQEARLRCSPMKGHSHVYWYRQLPEEGLKFMVYLQKENIIDESGMPKERFSAEFPKEGPSILRIQQVVRGDSAAYFCASSPAGQFYEQYFGPGTRLTVT.